This TCR beta chain was observed in a study of beta chain features in type 1 diabetes. With regard to this clone: Its matching antigen is unknown.

The study reverse transcribed the entire isolated RNA, so it sequenced expressed TCRB transcripts. Sequencing used immunoSEQ multiplex PCR; TCRdb keeps in-frame clones, though not all of them. The data contain approximately 60,000 clones, around three fifths of them singletons. Study conclusions and caveats: PCR might preferentially amplify shorter templates, equally in patients and controls. In all four CD4+ subsets, TCRB CDR3 length was significantly, moderately reduced in type 1 diabetes. The naive, central memory and Treg TCRB repertoires looked more alike in patients than they did in healthy donors.

Isolation of CD4+ naive, central memory, regulatory and stem cell-like memory cells was achieved by sorting via CD45RO/CCR7/CD25/CD127/CD95/CD27. Sequenced sample: Tregs from blood. This sequence originates from a woman aged 18-29 years in good health.

The CDR3 sequence: CASRENRQGGYNEQFF. The CDR3 region has the DNA TGTGCCAGCAGGGAAAACCGCCAGGGGGGATACAATGAGCAGTTCTTC. This chain joins TRBV2 and TRBJ2-1; TRBD1 might be the D (7 bases). Germline assignment: CDR1 SNHLY and CDR2 FYNNEI. CDR3 size: 16 residues. The V end was cut by 6 bases, the J end by 4 bases, with 19 bases between.